This T cell receptor beta chain was captured by sequencing in a study of shared clonotypes between healthy human individuals. Study-level results: Sequencing depth was predicted to influence how clonotypes are shared among donors. Donors were few, which limited the genetic and exposure-history diversity represented.

Measured with immunoSEQ multiplex PCR; TCRdb has only the in-frame clones, and not every one. Found here are 850,000 to 1,100,000 clones, 60% to 85% of them singletons; the top ten hold roughly 0.9%. This clone appeared a few times. Its antigen is currently unknown. Germline lookup yields CDR1 LGHNA and CDR2 YNFKEQ. The V end lost 4 bases, the J end lost 5 bases, and 17 bases lay between the germline ends. The CDR3 consists of 15 residues. The J gene is TRBJ1-2, the V gene TRBV4-2; D is perhaps TRBD1 (6 bases). The TCR comes from a man aged 18 to 30 in good health. Some clones in this sample may be carry-over from other donors' samples. Sequencing used memory CD4+ T cells from PBMCs. Subset in this sample: CD45RA-negative fraction. CDR3 protein: CASSLGGEGKYGYTF. CDR3 bases: TGTGCCAGCAGCCTAGGGGGGGAAGGGAAGTATGGCTACACCTTC.